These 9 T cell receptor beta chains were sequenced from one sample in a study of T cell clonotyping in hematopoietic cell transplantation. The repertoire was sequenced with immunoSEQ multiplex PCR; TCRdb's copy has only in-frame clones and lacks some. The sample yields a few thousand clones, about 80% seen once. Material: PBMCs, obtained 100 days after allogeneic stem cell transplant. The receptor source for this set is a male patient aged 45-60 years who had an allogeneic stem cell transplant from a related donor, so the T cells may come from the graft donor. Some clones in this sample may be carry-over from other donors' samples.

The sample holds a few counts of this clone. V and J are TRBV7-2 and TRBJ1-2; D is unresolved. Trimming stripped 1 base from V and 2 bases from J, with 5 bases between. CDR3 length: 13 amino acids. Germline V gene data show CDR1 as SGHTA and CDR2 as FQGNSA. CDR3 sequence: CASSLEQNYGYTF. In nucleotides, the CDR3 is TGTGCCAGCAGCTTAGAACAGAACTATGGCTACACCTTC.

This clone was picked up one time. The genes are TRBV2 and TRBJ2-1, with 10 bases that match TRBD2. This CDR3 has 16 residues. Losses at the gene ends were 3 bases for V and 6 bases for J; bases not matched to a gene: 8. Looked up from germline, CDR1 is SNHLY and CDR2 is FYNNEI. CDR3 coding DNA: TGTGCCAGCAGTGACAGGCTAGCGGGGGCCCTCAATGAGCAGTTCTTC. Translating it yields CASSDRLAGALNEQFF.

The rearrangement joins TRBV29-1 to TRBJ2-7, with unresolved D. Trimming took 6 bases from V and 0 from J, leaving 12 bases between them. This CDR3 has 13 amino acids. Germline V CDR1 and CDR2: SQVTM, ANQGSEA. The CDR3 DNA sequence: TGCAGCGTGACCCGGGCAAACTCCTACGAGCAGTACTTC. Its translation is CSVTRANSYEQYF.

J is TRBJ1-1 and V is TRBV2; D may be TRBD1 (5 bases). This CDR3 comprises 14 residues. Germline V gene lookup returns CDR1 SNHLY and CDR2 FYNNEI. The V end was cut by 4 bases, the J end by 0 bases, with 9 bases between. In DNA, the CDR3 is TGTGCCAGCAGTGCCGCAGGGATGAACACTGAAGCTTTCTTT. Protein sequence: CASSAAGMNTEAFF.

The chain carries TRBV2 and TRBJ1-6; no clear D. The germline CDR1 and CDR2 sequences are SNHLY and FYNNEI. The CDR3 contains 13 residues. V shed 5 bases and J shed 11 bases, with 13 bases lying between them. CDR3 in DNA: TGTGCCAGCAGTTACAACCCGCAGGCACCCCTCCACTTT. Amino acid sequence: CASSYNPQAPLHF.

The CDR3 here is CASRPQGAVTYGYTF. CDR3 in DNA: TGTGCCAGCAGGCCCCAGGGGGCGGTTACCTATGGCTACACCTTC. The chain combines TRBV28 with TRBJ1-2, with 8 bases fitting TRBD1. V gave up 6 bases and J gave up 4 bases; unmatched junction bases: 10. This CDR3 region has 15 residues. Germline CDR1 and CDR2: MDHEN and SYDVKM.

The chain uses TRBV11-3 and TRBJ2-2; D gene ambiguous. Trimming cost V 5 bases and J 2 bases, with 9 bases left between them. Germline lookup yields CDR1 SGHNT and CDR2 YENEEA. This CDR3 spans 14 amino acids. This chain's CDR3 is CASSQNQNTGELFF. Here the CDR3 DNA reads TGTGCCAGCAGCCAAAACCAAAACACCGGGGAGCTGTTTTTT.

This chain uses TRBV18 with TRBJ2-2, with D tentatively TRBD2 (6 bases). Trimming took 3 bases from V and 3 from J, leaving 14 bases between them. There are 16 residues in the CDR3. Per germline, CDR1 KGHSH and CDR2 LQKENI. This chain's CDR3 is CASSPRASVDTGELFF. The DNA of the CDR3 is TGTGCCAGCTCACCTCGTGCTAGCGTGGACACCGGGGAGCTGTTTTTT.

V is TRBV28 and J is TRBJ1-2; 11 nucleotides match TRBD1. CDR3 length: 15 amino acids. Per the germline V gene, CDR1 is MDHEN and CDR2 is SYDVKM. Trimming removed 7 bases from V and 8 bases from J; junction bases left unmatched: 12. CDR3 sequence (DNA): TGTGCCAGCATCGTACCGGGACAGGGGGGTAAGGGCTACACCTTC. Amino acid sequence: CASIVPGQGGKGYTF.